This T cell receptor beta chain was recovered during a study of PD-1 blockade in classical Hodgkin lymphoma. Libraries were prepared by immunoSEQ multiplex PCR; TCRdb keeps only in-frame clonotypes and omits some of them. The data show about 26,000 clones, 67% seen once. General study findings and limits: Repertoire differences have undefined causes, possibly disease activity or prior therapy. By C4D1, diversity of CD4+ TCRs had risen significantly, whereas that of CD8+ TCRs had not. Complete responders' diversity at baseline resembled that of newly diagnosed patients. When nivolumab was started under 1 year after ASCT, patients were excluded.

Trimming stripped 6 bases from V and 4 bases from J, with 13 bases between. The CDR3 covers 14 residues. Germline lookup yields CDR1 MDHEN and CDR2 SYDVKM. This clone has a handful of counts. Its matching antigen is unknown. Autologous stem cell transplantation was followed by relapse in every patient, and brentuximab vedotin exposure varied. The gene calls are TRBV28 and TRBJ1-5; no firm D call. This specimen was peripheral blood mononuclear cells (PBMCs), taken before the second cycle of nivolumab. The sequence derives from a human donor with classical Hodgkin lymphoma. This CDR3 is CASSPHLANQPQHF. The CDR3 coding sequence is TGTGCCAGCAGCCCCCATTTGGCGAATCAGCCCCAGCATTTT.